Listed below are T cell receptor beta chains from one sample, sequenced in a study of OX40 agonist ivuxolimab in advanced cancers. Profiling relied on immunoSEQ multiplex PCR, and the TCRdb table lists in-frame clones only, not all of them. The data contain 98,000 or so clones, 91% of them seen just once; the ten biggest clones take up around 0.7%. Here the sequenced sample was CD4+ or CD8+ T cells sorted from blood, taken in a trial of the OX40 agonist ivuxolimab. The receptors originated from an adult with an advanced solid tumor such as melanoma, head and neck, liver or kidney cancer. The CDR3 runs from the conserved cysteine through the conserved F or W. Fields, in order: V gene, J gene, D gene, clone size, CDR3 DNA, CDR3 protein. The D gene is left open where the match is weak. Clone size is not always given. Where it is, it says once, few, many or a class for expanded clones.

v_call: TRBV11-2
j_call: TRBJ2-1
d_call: .
clone_size: .
cdr3_nt: TGTGCCAGCAGCCGCGCCGAGAACTCTGAGCAGTTCTTC
cdr3_aa: CASSRAENSEQFF

v_call: TRBV19
j_call: TRBJ2-3
d_call: TRBD2
clone_size: .
cdr3_nt: TGTGCCAGTAGGATACAGCGGGGGGGAGCCGATACGCAGTATTTT
cdr3_aa: CASRIQRGGADTQYF

v_call: TRBV12-5
j_call: TRBJ1-4
d_call: .
clone_size: .
cdr3_nt: TGTGCTAGTGGTTTGGCTACAGGGCCAACAGGGGAAAAACTGTTTTTT
cdr3_aa: CASGLATGPTGEKLFF

v_call: TRBV9
j_call: TRBJ2-1
d_call: TRBD2
clone_size: once
cdr3_nt: TGTGCCAGCAGCGGAGCGGCCGGGACTAGCGGGAGGGCCAACAATGAGCAGTTCTTC
cdr3_aa: CASSGAAGTSGRANNEQFF

v_call: TRBV7-6
j_call: TRBJ2-7
d_call: TRBD2
clone_size: .
cdr3_nt: TGTGCCAGCAGCTTAGAGGCGGGAGGGCCTATTCACGAGCAGTACTTC
cdr3_aa: CASSLEAGGPIHEQYF

v_call: TRBV19
j_call: TRBJ2-5
d_call: TRBD1
clone_size: .
cdr3_nt: TGTGCCAGTCGTCAGGGGGCCAGAGAAGAGACCCAGTACTTC
cdr3_aa: CASRQGAREETQYF

v_call: TRBV30
j_call: TRBJ2-7
d_call: .
clone_size: .
cdr3_nt: TGTGCCTGGAGTCGGTCGGGGACCTCCTACGAGCAGTACTTC
cdr3_aa: CAWSRSGTSYEQYF

v_call: TRBV11-2
j_call: TRBJ2-1
d_call: .
clone_size: .
cdr3_nt: TGTGCCAGCTCGAAGGGCTATGAGCAGTTCTTC
cdr3_aa: CASSKGYEQFF

v_call: TRBV9
j_call: TRBJ2-1
d_call: TRBD1
clone_size: .
cdr3_nt: TGTGCCAGCAGCGTAGCGATGGGACAGGACCTTCCCCTGCAGTTCTTC
cdr3_aa: CASSVAMGQDLPLQFF

v_call: TRBV6-6
j_call: TRBJ2-5
d_call: .
clone_size: .
cdr3_nt: TGTGCCAGCAGCTTACAGGGTTCGTCCGAGACCCAGTACTTC
cdr3_aa: CASSLQGSSETQYF

v_call: TRBV6-6
j_call: TRBJ1-1
d_call: .
clone_size: .
cdr3_nt: TGTGCCAGCAGTCAGGGGCAGAACACTGAAGCTTTCTTT
cdr3_aa: CASSQGQNTEAFF

v_call: TRBV7-2
j_call: TRBJ2-2
d_call: TRBD2
clone_size: .
cdr3_nt: TGTGCCAGCAGCTTACAAGCGGGGGGCACCGGGGAGCTGTTTTTT
cdr3_aa: CASSLQAGGTGELFF

v_call: TRBV30
j_call: TRBJ1-5
d_call: .
clone_size: .
cdr3_nt: TGTGCCTGGAGTAAAATGGATAGCAATCAGCCCCAGCATTTT
cdr3_aa: CAWSKMDSNQPQHF

v_call: TRBV19
j_call: TRBJ2-5
d_call: .
clone_size: .
cdr3_nt: TGTGCCAGTAGAACTACTGGACCCGAGGAGACCCAGTACTTC
cdr3_aa: CASRTTGPEETQYF

v_call: TRBV25-1
j_call: TRBJ1-4
d_call: TRBD1
clone_size: .
cdr3_nt: TGTGCCAGCAGTGACCCCAGGGACAGGGGGAATGAAAAACTGTTTTTT
cdr3_aa: CASSDPRDRGNEKLFF

v_call: TRBV6-5
j_call: TRBJ1-5
d_call: TRBD1
clone_size: once
cdr3_nt: TGTGCCAGCAGCCGGGACAGGGGTCAGCCCCAGCATTTT
cdr3_aa: CASSRDRGQPQHF

v_call: TRBV7-8
j_call: TRBJ2-3
d_call: .
clone_size: .
cdr3_nt: TGTGCCAGCAGCCCCCTCGACGGGGGGCCCACAGATACGCAGTATTTT
cdr3_aa: CASSPLDGGPTDTQYF

v_call: TRBV21-1
j_call: TRBJ2-7
d_call: .
clone_size: once
cdr3_nt: TGTGCCAGCAGCAAGTCGGTTCCGGCTATAAGTCGGGAGCAGTACTTC
cdr3_aa: CASSKSVPAISREQYF

v_call: TRBV5-4
j_call: TRBJ2-7
d_call: TRBD2
clone_size: .
cdr3_nt: TGTGCCAGCAGCCCTGGACTAGCGGGAGGCGAGCAGTACTTC
cdr3_aa: CASSPGLAGGEQYF

v_call: TRBV27
j_call: TRBJ1-2
d_call: TRBD1
clone_size: .
cdr3_nt: TGTGCCAGCAGTTTAACAGGGGATGGCTACACCTTC
cdr3_aa: CASSLTGDGYTF

v_call: TRBV9
j_call: TRBJ1-4
d_call: .
clone_size: .
cdr3_nt: TGTGCCAGCAGCGAGGCAACTAATGAAAAACTGTTTTTT
cdr3_aa: CASSEATNEKLFF

v_call: TRBV7-9
j_call: TRBJ1-1
d_call: .
clone_size: .
cdr3_nt: TGTGCCAGCAGCATACGGACGGCCGGTGAAGCTTTCTTT
cdr3_aa: CASSIRTAGEAFF

v_call: TRBV6-1
j_call: TRBJ2-5
d_call: TRBD2
clone_size: .
cdr3_nt: TGTGCCAGCACTGAGCCCGGGGGGTACCAAGAGACCCAGTACTTC
cdr3_aa: CASTEPGGYQETQYF

v_call: TRBV4-2
j_call: TRBJ2-7
d_call: .
clone_size: once
cdr3_nt: TGTGCCAGCAGCCAAGACCACAGGGACTCCTACGAGCAGTACTTC
cdr3_aa: CASSQDHRDSYEQYF

v_call: TRBV27
j_call: TRBJ1-2
d_call: .
clone_size: .
cdr3_nt: TGTGCCAGCAGGCCCTCTGGTGACTATGGCTACACCTTC
cdr3_aa: CASRPSGDYGYTF

v_call: TRBV6-5
j_call: TRBJ2-5
d_call: TRBD1
clone_size: .
cdr3_nt: TGTGCCAGCAGTTACCGACAGGGGTCCGGGGAGACCCAGTACTTC
cdr3_aa: CASSYRQGSGETQYF

v_call: TRBV9
j_call: TRBJ1-3
d_call: .
clone_size: .
cdr3_nt: TGTGCCAGCAGCGTCTCTGGAAACACCATATATTTT
cdr3_aa: CASSVSGNTIYF

v_call: TRBV11-1
j_call: TRBJ2-7
d_call: TRBD1
clone_size: .
cdr3_nt: TGTGCCAGCAGCCCTGAAGAGACAGGGGTCTACGAGCAGTACTTC
cdr3_aa: CASSPEETGVYEQYF

v_call: TRBV19
j_call: TRBJ1-5
d_call: TRBD1
clone_size: .
cdr3_nt: TGTGCCAGTAGTATAGGACAGGGGGCGAGGCAGCCCCAGCATTTT
cdr3_aa: CASSIGQGARQPQHF

v_call: TRBV7-9
j_call: TRBJ2-1
d_call: .
clone_size: .
cdr3_nt: TGTGCCAGCAGCCTGTGGTTCTTC
cdr3_aa: CASSLWFF

v_call: TRBV27
j_call: TRBJ2-1
d_call: TRBD2
clone_size: .
cdr3_nt: TGTGCCAGCAGTTTACCGGCAGCGGGATACAATGAGCAGTTCTTC
cdr3_aa: CASSLPAAGYNEQFF

v_call: TRBV6-6
j_call: TRBJ2-4
d_call: .
clone_size: .
cdr3_nt: TGTGCCAGCAGTGTACAGCCAAACATTCAGTACTTC
cdr3_aa: CASSVQPNIQYF

v_call: TRBV7-2
j_call: TRBJ2-7
d_call: .
clone_size: .
cdr3_nt: TGTGCCAGCAGCTTAGGGTCCTACGAGCAGTACTTC
cdr3_aa: CASSLGSYEQYF